Reported below is one T cell receptor (beta chain). Its cognate antigen is unknown. The CDR3 runs to 15 residues. Trimming took 7 bases from V and 0 from J, leaving 13 bases between them. Germline V gene data show CDR1 as MDHEN and CDR2 as SYDVKM. Repertoires were generated with immunoSEQ multiplex PCR, while TCRdb's copy carries only in-frame clones and drops some. The table has roughly 100,000 clones, less than 95% seen once. This sample stems from a study of T cell responses to AZD1222 COVID-19 vaccine. Findings and limits, study-wide: Clonal diversity was possibly underestimated; the donors were predominantly white British and more often female.

The V call is TRBV28, the J call TRBJ1-5; D is uncertain. The source of this sequence is an adult who received the AZD1222 COVID-19 vaccine. Material: peripheral blood, obtained 28 days after the second AZD1222 dose. Here the CDR3 reads CASINRGGSNQPQHF. CDR3 nucleotide sequence: TGTGCCAGCATTAATCGGGGAGGTAGCAATCAGCCCCAGCATTTT.